A selection of T cell receptor beta chains follows, all from one sample in a study of T cells in Graves' hyperthyroidism and ophthalmopathy. TCRdb analysed the multiplex PCR reads with MiXCR anew, one entry per CDR3 protein. The sample has more than 650,000 distinct CDR3 sequences, about 14% seen once; the top ten hold roughly 10%. The material sequenced was blood. Receptors were obtained from a woman aged 18-30 years with Graves' hyperthyroidism. The CDR3 runs from the conserved cysteine through the conserved F or W. A D gene is named only where the DNA matches it firmly. Some rows mark clone size as missing; the rest say once, few, many or name a class of expanded clone.

J gene: TRBJ2-4
D gene: TRBD2
clone size: .
V gene: TRBV12-3/TRBV12-4
CDR3 protein: CASILGGKQNIQYF
CDR3 DNA: TGTGCCAGCATCTTGGGAGGGAAGCAAAACATTCAGTACTTC

J gene: TRBJ1-5
D gene: .
clone size: few
V gene: TRBV6-2/TRBV6-3
CDR3 protein: CASSYPEVGYSNQPQHF
CDR3 DNA: TGTGCCAGCAGTTACCCCGAGGTAGGATATAGCAATCAGCCCCAGCATTTT

J gene: TRBJ2-7
D gene: .
clone size: few
V gene: TRBV7-2
CDR3 protein: CASSLAATPRSYEQYF
CDR3 DNA: TGTGCCAGCAGCTTAGCTGCGACACCCAGAAGCTACGAGCAGTACTTC

J gene: TRBJ2-1
D gene: TRBD1
clone size: .
V gene: TRBV27
CDR3 protein: CASSLTRDSFSYNEQFF
CDR3 DNA: TGTGCCAGCAGTTTAACCCGGGACAGTTTTTCATACAATGAGCAGTTCTTC

J gene: TRBJ1-1
D gene: .
clone size: many
V gene: TRBV12-3/TRBV12-4
CDR3 protein: CASSMTGIAEAFF
CDR3 DNA: TGTGCCAGCAGTATGACAGGTATCGCTGAAGCTTTCTTT

J gene: TRBJ2-1
D gene: .
clone size: many
V gene: TRBV24-1
CDR3 protein: CATSRGHDEQFF
CDR3 DNA: TGTGCCACCAGCAGGGGTCACGATGAGCAGTTCTTC

J gene: TRBJ2-1
D gene: TRBD2
clone size: .
V gene: TRBV6-2/TRBV6-3
CDR3 protein: CASSYPPLVYGLAGGLNNEQFF
CDR3 DNA: TGTGCCAGCAGTTACCCGCCCCTAGTCTATGGGCTAGCGGGAGGGCTTAACAATGAGCAGTTCTTC

J gene: TRBJ2-1
D gene: TRBD2
clone size: many
V gene: TRBV27
CDR3 protein: CASSFMVAGNEQFF
CDR3 DNA: TGTGCCAGCAGTTTTATGGTAGCGGGGAATGAGCAGTTCTTC

J gene: TRBJ1-5
D gene: TRBD1
clone size: few
V gene: TRBV6-1
CDR3 protein: CASRPTGNSNQPRHF
CDR3 DNA: TGTGCCAGCAGACCGACAGGGAATAGCAATCAGCCCCGGCATTTT

J gene: TRBJ2-7
D gene: .
clone size: many
V gene: TRBV20-1
CDR3 protein: CSATGAYEQYF
CDR3 DNA: TGCAGTGCTACTGGCGCATACGAGCAGTACTTC

J gene: TRBJ1-6
D gene: .
clone size: few
V gene: TRBV28
CDR3 protein: CASEGKKASPLHF
CDR3 DNA: TGTGCCAGCGAGGGGAAGAAGGCTTCACCCCTCCACTTT

J gene: TRBJ1-5
D gene: .
clone size: .
V gene: TRBV11-2
CDR3 protein: CASSSRWNQPQHF
CDR3 DNA: TGTGCCAGCAGCTCTAGGTGGAATCAGCCCCAGCATTTT

J gene: TRBJ2-5
D gene: .
clone size: .
V gene: TRBV29-1
CDR3 protein: CSGSGAGETQYF
CDR3 DNA: TGCAGCGGATCAGGGGCTGGGGAGACCCAGTACTTC

J gene: TRBJ1-5
D gene: .
clone size: .
V gene: TRBV6-2/TRBV6-3
CDR3 protein: CASSYSATRLTGNQPQHF
CDR3 DNA: TGTGCCAGCAGTTATTCCGCGACCCGGCTTACGGGCAATCAGCCCCAGCATTTT

J gene: TRBJ2-1
D gene: TRBD2
clone size: many
V gene: TRBV6-2/TRBV6-3
CDR3 protein: CASSLAGTRPYNEQFF
CDR3 DNA: TGTGCCAGCAGCCTAGCGGGAACCCGGCCCTACAATGAGCAGTTCTTC

J gene: TRBJ1-2
D gene: .
clone size: many
V gene: TRBV2
CDR3 protein: CASDYLVGSDGYTF
CDR3 DNA: TGTGCCAGCGACTATTTAGTGGGATCCGATGGCTACACCTTC

J gene: TRBJ2-3
D gene: .
clone size: .
V gene: TRBV4-1
CDR3 protein: CASSQESSTDTQYF
CDR3 DNA: TGCGCCAGCAGCCAAGAATCGAGCACAGATACGCAGTATTTT

J gene: TRBJ2-7
D gene: TRBD2
clone size: .
V gene: TRBV4-2
CDR3 protein: CASSQDLIPAGGPKSVEQYF
CDR3 DNA: TGTGCCAGCAGCCAAGATCTAATACCGGCGGGAGGGCCAAAATCGGTCGAGCAGTACTTC

J gene: TRBJ2-7
D gene: .
clone size: few
V gene: TRBV29-1
CDR3 protein: CSASPGPTYEQYF
CDR3 DNA: TGCAGCGCTAGCCCCGGGCCTACCTACGAGCAGTACTTC

J gene: TRBJ2-7
D gene: TRBD2
clone size: .
V gene: TRBV20-1
CDR3 protein: CSARFLRREGSYEQYF
CDR3 DNA: TGCAGTGCTAGGTTCCTAAGGCGGGAGGGTTCCTACGAGCAGTACTTC

J gene: TRBJ2-3
D gene: .
clone size: .
V gene: TRBV6-5
CDR3 protein: CASSYSASGSTDTQYF
CDR3 DNA: TGTGCCAGCAGTTACTCGGCCAGCGGAAGCACAGATACGCAGTATTTT

J gene: TRBJ1-6
D gene: TRBD1
clone size: many
V gene: TRBV12-3/TRBV12-4
CDR3 protein: CASSPRQGSSPLHF
CDR3 DNA: TGTGCCAGCAGCCCCAGACAGGGTAGTTCACCCCTCCACTTT

J gene: TRBJ1-5
D gene: .
clone size: .
V gene: TRBV6-2/TRBV6-3
CDR3 protein: CASIFSPDRCNQPQHF
CDR3 DNA: TGTGCCAGCATCTTCTCTCCCGACAGGTGCAATCAGCCCCAGCATTTT

J gene: TRBJ1-4
D gene: .
clone size: .
V gene: TRBV7-9
CDR3 protein: CASSFGGDGYNEKLFF
CDR3 DNA: TGTGCCAGCAGCTTCGGGGGGGACGGATATAATGAAAAACTGTTTTTT

J gene: TRBJ1-4
D gene: .
clone size: .
V gene: TRBV9
CDR3 protein: CASSATGATNEKLFF
CDR3 DNA: TGTGCCAGCAGCGCCACGGGAGCAACTAATGAAAAACTGTTTTTT

J gene: TRBJ1-5
D gene: .
clone size: many
V gene: TRBV28
CDR3 protein: CASSLPLGSNQPQHF
CDR3 DNA: TGTGCCAGCAGTTTACCCCTGGGTAGCAATCAGCCCCAGCATTTT

J gene: TRBJ1-4
D gene: .
clone size: many
V gene: TRBV2
CDR3 protein: CASRISGGFSLATNEKLFF
CDR3 DNA: TGTGCCAGCAGGATCTCGGGGGGTTTCTCCCTTGCAACTAATGAAAAACTGTTTTTT

J gene: TRBJ2-7
D gene: TRBD2
clone size: .
V gene: TRBV5-4
CDR3 protein: CASSQGKGLAGLYEQYF
CDR3 DNA: TGTGCCAGCAGCCAGGGGAAAGGGCTAGCGGGACTCTACGAGCAGTACTTC

J gene: TRBJ2-1
D gene: .
clone size: .
V gene: TRBV14
CDR3 protein: CASSSRQAMYNEQFF
CDR3 DNA: TGTGCCAGCAGCAGCAGGCAAGCCATGTACAATGAGCAGTTCTTC

J gene: TRBJ1-5
D gene: .
clone size: .
V gene: TRBV19
CDR3 protein: CASSTTTRGSNQPQHF
CDR3 DNA: TGTGCCAGTAGTACGACCACACGGGGTAGCAATCAGCCCCAGCATTTT

J gene: TRBJ1-5
D gene: TRBD1
clone size: many
V gene: TRBV7-9
CDR3 protein: CASGLSTGGNQPQHF
CDR3 DNA: TGTGCCAGCGGCTTAAGTACAGGGGGAAATCAGCCCCAGCATTTT

J gene: TRBJ2-2
D gene: TRBD2
clone size: few
V gene: TRBV7-8
CDR3 protein: CASSLYPFGTSEAGELFF
CDR3 DNA: TGTGCCAGCAGCTTATATCCCTTCGGGACTAGCGAAGCCGGGGAGCTGTTTTTT

J gene: TRBJ2-5
D gene: TRBD2
clone size: .
V gene: TRBV14
CDR3 protein: CASSQNGQGRGLAGRETQYF
CDR3 DNA: TGTGCCAGCAGCCAGAACGGACAGGGCCGGGGACTAGCGGGAAGAGAGACCCAGTACTTC

J gene: TRBJ2-4
D gene: .
clone size: many
V gene: TRBV30
CDR3 protein: CAWSRALGKNIQYF
CDR3 DNA: TGTGCCTGGAGTAGAGCACTAGGGAAAAACATTCAGTACTTC

J gene: TRBJ1-3
D gene: .
clone size: many
V gene: TRBV12-3/TRBV12-4
CDR3 protein: CASRGDRSGNTIYF
CDR3 DNA: TGTGCCAGCAGGGGGGACCGATCTGGAAACACCATATATTTT

J gene: TRBJ2-4
D gene: TRBD1
clone size: few
V gene: TRBV6-1
CDR3 protein: CASSGDRYPAKNIQYF
CDR3 DNA: TGTGCCAGCAGTGGGGACAGGTATCCAGCCAAAAACATTCAGTACTTC

J gene: TRBJ2-2
D gene: TRBD1
clone size: .
V gene: TRBV6-1
CDR3 protein: CASTRRRTGYYSGGELFF
CDR3 DNA: TGTGCCAGCACCCGCCGCCGGACAGGGTATTATAGTGGCGGGGAGCTGTTTTTT

J gene: TRBJ1-2
D gene: .
clone size: many
V gene: TRBV7-9
CDR3 protein: CASSLESGFYGYTF
CDR3 DNA: TGTGCCAGCAGCTTGGAGTCGGGATTCTATGGCTACACCTTC

J gene: TRBJ2-1
D gene: .
clone size: .
V gene: TRBV4-1
CDR3 protein: CASSQGQASYNEQFF
CDR3 DNA: TGCGCCAGCAGCCAAGGACAGGCATCCTACAATGAGCAGTTCTTC

J gene: TRBJ1-5
D gene: .
clone size: .
V gene: TRBV27
CDR3 protein: CASSLLAGRQPQHF
CDR3 DNA: TGTGCCAGCAGTTTATTAGCAGGGAGACAGCCCCAGCATTTT

J gene: TRBJ2-1
D gene: TRBD1
clone size: many
V gene: TRBV2
CDR3 protein: CASSRRTGGHEQFF
CDR3 DNA: TGTGCCAGCAGTCGCCGGACAGGAGGCCATGAGCAGTTCTTC

J gene: TRBJ2-5
D gene: TRBD2
clone size: .
V gene: TRBV4-3
CDR3 protein: CASSPSPPTSGRETQYF
CDR3 DNA: TGCGCCAGCAGCCCGAGCCCCCCGACTAGCGGGCGGGAGACCCAGTACTTC

J gene: TRBJ2-1
D gene: .
clone size: many
V gene: TRBV7-9
CDR3 protein: CASSLARSVTTPNYNEQFF
CDR3 DNA: TGTGCCAGCAGCTTAGCGCGATCGGTTACTACGCCAAACTACAATGAGCAGTTCTTC

J gene: TRBJ1-4
D gene: .
clone size: many
V gene: TRBV28
CDR3 protein: CASSRGGWNEKLFF
CDR3 DNA: TGTGCCAGCAGTCGAGGCGGGTGGAATGAAAAACTGTTTTTT

J gene: TRBJ1-1
D gene: TRBD1
clone size: few
V gene: TRBV7-6
CDR3 protein: CASSRTGGSHTEAFF
CDR3 DNA: TGTGCCAGCAGCCGGACAGGGGGCAGTCACACTGAAGCTTTCTTT

J gene: TRBJ1-3
D gene: .
clone size: few
V gene: TRBV4-1
CDR3 protein: CASSRVPPANSGNTIYF
CDR3 DNA: TGCGCCAGCAGCCGAGTACCTCCTGCCAACTCTGGAAACACCATATATTTT

J gene: TRBJ2-3
D gene: .
clone size: few
V gene: TRBV24-1
CDR3 protein: CATSALVGTDTQYF
CDR3 DNA: TGTGCCACCAGTGCCTTGGTAGGCACAGATACGCAGTATTTT

J gene: TRBJ2-3
D gene: .
clone size: .
V gene: TRBV7-2
CDR3 protein: CASSLERIDTQYF
CDR3 DNA: TGTGCCAGCAGCTTAGAGAGGATAGATACGCAGTATTTT

J gene: TRBJ2-4
D gene: TRBD2
clone size: .
V gene: TRBV2
CDR3 protein: CASSSGLAEILAKNIQYF
CDR3 DNA: TGTGCCAGCAGTTCGGGACTAGCGGAGATTCTAGCCAAAAACATTCAGTACTTC

J gene: TRBJ1-4
D gene: TRBD1
clone size: many
V gene: TRBV18
CDR3 protein: CASSPQRGQINEKLFF
CDR3 DNA: TGTGCCAGCTCACCACAGAGGGGACAGATAAATGAAAAACTGTTTTTT

J gene: TRBJ1-1
D gene: .
clone size: few
V gene: TRBV19
CDR3 protein: CASSKGRRMNTEAFF
CDR3 DNA: TGTGCCAGTAGTAAAGGGCGGCGCATGAACACTGAAGCTTTCTTT

J gene: TRBJ1-6
D gene: .
clone size: many
V gene: TRBV18
CDR3 protein: CASSPAHRNSPLHF
CDR3 DNA: TGTGCCAGCTCACCAGCCCATCGTAATTCACCCCTCCACTTT

J gene: TRBJ2-2
D gene: .
clone size: many
V gene: TRBV27
CDR3 protein: CASSRKPGPANTGELFF
CDR3 DNA: TGTGCCAGCAGTAGAAAGCCGGGACCCGCGAACACCGGGGAGCTGTTTTTT

J gene: TRBJ2-2
D gene: TRBD1
clone size: few
V gene: TRBV28
CDR3 protein: CASSQPGQGIGLGTGELFF
CDR3 DNA: TGTGCCAGCAGTCAACCGGGACAGGGAATTGGATTGGGGACCGGGGAGCTGTTTTTT